Listed below are T cell receptor beta chains from one sample, sequenced in a study of blood T cell repertoires in COVID-19. Clones were read by immunoSEQ multiplex PCR, and TCRdb kept only the in-frame ones, dropping some. The sample has tens of thousands of clones, roughly 90% seen once. What was sequenced was peripheral blood. The receptors were gathered from a man in his 60s with acute or convalescent COVID-19. CDR3s include the opening cysteine and the closing phenylalanine or tryptophan. Fields, in order: D gene, V gene, clone size, J gene, CDR3 protein, CDR3 DNA. The D gene is left open where the match is weak. The size entry is marked missing in some rows and otherwise reads once, few, many or a size class.

>TRBD2|TRBV9|.|TRBJ2-1
CASSVGSGTSGTNEQFF
TGTGCCAGCAGCGTGGGCTCGGGGACTAGCGGGACGAATGAGCAGTTCTTC
>.|TRBV6-5|once|TRBJ1-4
CASSYLRATNEKLFF
TGTGCCAGCAGTTACCTCAGGGCAACTAATGAAAAACTGTTTTTT
>TRBD1|TRBV18|.|TRBJ1-1
CASSSGGSTGRTEAFF
TGTGCCAGCTCCTCAGGCGGGTCGACAGGGAGGACTGAAGCTTTCTTT
>TRBD2|TRBV5-1|.|TRBJ2-1
CASTTSGNNEQFF
TGCGCCAGTACGACTAGCGGGAACAATGAGCAGTTCTTC
>TRBD1|TRBV7-2|.|TRBJ1-1
CASSLKGTGRAEAFF
TGTGCCAGCAGCTTAAAAGGGACAGGGCGGGCTGAAGCTTTCTTT
>.|TRBV6-1|once|TRBJ2-4
CASSEERGSIQYF
TGTGCCAGCAGTGAAGAAAGGGGAAGCATTCAGTACTTC
>TRBD1|TRBV9|once|TRBJ1-6
CASSVSDRGLGSPLHF
TGTGCCAGCAGCGTCTCGGACAGGGGGCTTGGATCACCCCTCCACTTT
>TRBD1|TRBV9|.|TRBJ1-1
CASSAGDRLNTEAFF
TGTGCCAGCAGCGCGGGGGACAGATTGAACACTGAAGCTTTCTTT
>.|TRBV10-3|.|TRBJ1-5
CAISDQGEGDQPQHF
TGTGCCATCAGTGACCAGGGCGAAGGAGATCAGCCCCAGCATTTT
>TRBD1|TRBV15|.|TRBJ2-7
CATSTGGIYEQYF
TGTGCCACCAGCACAGGGGGCATCTACGAGCAGTACTTC
>.|TRBV24-1|.|TRBJ1-5
CATSGGQISNQPQHF
TGTGCCACCAGTGGGGGGCAGATTAGCAATCAGCCCCAGCATTTT
>.|TRBV11-3|.|TRBJ2-7
CASSLSSEGGEQYF
TGTGCCAGCAGCTTATCTTCTGAGGGCGGCGAGCAGTACTTC
>.|TRBV5-6|.|TRBJ1-4
CASSFGRRGGSGEKLFF
TGTGCCAGCAGCTTTGGGAGACGGGGAGGAAGCGGCGAAAAACTGTTTTTT
>TRBD1|TRBV30|.|TRBJ1-1
CAWSLFGQGNTEAFF
TGTGCCTGGAGTCTATTTGGACAGGGGAACACTGAAGCTTTCTTT
>TRBD2|TRBV5-1|.|TRBJ2-3
CASSLVLAGGDTQYF
TGCGCCAGCAGCTTGGTACTAGCGGGAGGTGATACGCAGTATTTT
>TRBD2|TRBV3-1/TRBV3-2|.|TRBJ2-7
CASSQEGQTSGYEQYF
TGTGCCAGCAGCCAAGAAGGGCAGACTAGCGGCTACGAGCAGTACTTC
>TRBD2|TRBV7-9|.|TRBJ2-1
CASSSASGHGQFF
TGTGCCAGCAGCTCGGCTAGCGGGCATGGGCAGTTCTTC
>TRBD2|TRBV4-3|once|TRBJ2-1
CASSQERTSGESSYNEQFF
TGCGCCAGCAGCCAAGAACGGACTAGCGGAGAGAGCTCCTACAATGAGCAGTTCTTC
>TRBD1|TRBV19|.|TRBJ1-1
CASSLGQDANTEAFF
TGTGCCAGTAGTCTGGGACAGGACGCGAACACTGAAGCTTTCTTT
>TRBD2|TRBV27|once|TRBJ2-3
CASRTSDTDTQYF
TGTGCCAGCAGGACTAGCGACACAGATACGCAGTATTTT
>TRBD1|TRBV5-1|few|TRBJ1-1
CASSFDRGGTEAFF
TGCGCCAGCAGCTTTGACAGGGGAGGCACTGAAGCTTTCTTT
>TRBD2|TRBV7-2|.|TRBJ2-7
CASSFGLAYEQYF
TGTGCCAGCAGCTTCGGACTAGCCTACGAGCAGTACTTC
>.|TRBV12-3/TRBV12-4|.|TRBJ2-5
CASSMRGQETQYF
TGTGCCAGCAGCATGAGGGGGCAAGAGACCCAGTACTTC
>TRBD2|TRBV10-2|.|TRBJ2-1
CASSDGPGLANNEQFF
TGCGCCAGCAGCGACGGACCGGGACTAGCAAACAATGAGCAGTTCTTC
>.|TRBV6-5|.|TRBJ1-1
CASSPEGRKAFF
TGTGCCAGCAGTCCCGAAGGGAGGAAAGCTTTCTTT
>TRBD2|TRBV11-1|.|TRBJ2-3
CASSDSTSGTDTQYF
TGTGCCAGCAGCGATTCAACTAGCGGCACAGATACGCAGTATTTT